This T cell receptor (beta chain) was captured in a study of blood T cell repertoires in COVID-19. Study as a whole: Sites in the United States, Italy and Spain provided acute and convalescent COVID-19 samples. The analysed material was cDNA or gDNA that came from T cells, B-cell-depleted T cells, or PBMCs.

Under the authors' procedure: Amplified reference gene primers provided the basis for estimating nucleated cell counts. The assay was immunoSEQ multiplex PCR, and TCRdb's table has in-frame clones only and misses some. V and J calls plus clone size are reproduced from that table; the DNA served to infer D and trimming. This table holds roughly 18,000 clones, about 80% found once. Germline V gives CDR1 SGHTS, CDR2 YDEGEE. Trimming cost V 1 base and J 2 bases, with 13 bases left between them. This CDR3 has 16 amino acids. This TCR was recovered from a man aged 80 or over with acute or convalescent COVID-19. The chain recombines TRBV5-8 with TRBJ1-3; the D gene is possibly TRBD1 (5 bases). Sequences were obtained from peripheral blood. The CDR3 spells CASSLRKGTAGNTIYF. DNA of the CDR3: TGTGCCAGCAGCTTGAGGAAGGGGACTGCTGGAAACACCATATATTTT.